This T cell receptor beta chain was recovered during a study of CD8+ T cells in alopecia areata. The treatment here: oral pan-JAK inhibitor, 5-10 mg twice daily. Cell sorting on a FACSAria was used to separate CD4+ and CD8+ T cells from the PBMCs. General observations from the study: Treatment with tofacitinib significantly lowered scalp clonality and reduced expanded CD8+ clones among the top 100. Resident alphabeta T-cell populations of normal skin are likewise subject to sequencing in scalp samples. On tofacitinib, scalp and blood still held many of the expanded lesional clones.

On this clone: Its target is not known. This sample includes further DNA sequences coding for the same CDR3.

RNA was isolated and reverse transcribed to cDNA, the sequencing template. This table comes from immunoSEQ multiplex PCR, and its TCRdb copy is limited to in-frame clones, with some not included. The table includes approximately 210,000 clones, roughly three fifths detected once. This receptor was obtained from a human donor with alopecia areata. Sequenced here: CD4+ T cells sorted from blood, sampled between weeks 49 and 50, from a patient treated with tofacitinib.

The CDR3 DNA follows: TGCAGCGTTCAAAGGGGGAACACTGAAGCTTTCTTT. This codes for CSVQRGNTEAFF. V is TRBV29-1 and J is TRBJ1-1; D may be TRBD1 (5 bases). Trimming left V 5 bases short and J 1 base short, with 8 bases between. Germline V CDR1 and CDR2: SQVTM, ANQGSEA. The CDR3 is made up of 12 amino acids.